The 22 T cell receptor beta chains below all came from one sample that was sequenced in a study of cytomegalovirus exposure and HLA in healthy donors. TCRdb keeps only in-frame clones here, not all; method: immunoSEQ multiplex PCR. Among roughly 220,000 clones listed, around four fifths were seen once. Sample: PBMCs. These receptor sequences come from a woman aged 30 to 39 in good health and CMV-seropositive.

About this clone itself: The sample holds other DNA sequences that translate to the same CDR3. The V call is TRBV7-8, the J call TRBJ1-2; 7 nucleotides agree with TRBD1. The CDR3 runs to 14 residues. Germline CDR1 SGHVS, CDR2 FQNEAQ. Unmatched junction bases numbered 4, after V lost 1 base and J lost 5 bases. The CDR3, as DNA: TGTGCCAGCAGCTTAGATGGGACAGTTTATGGCTACACCTTC. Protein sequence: CASSLDGTVYGYTF. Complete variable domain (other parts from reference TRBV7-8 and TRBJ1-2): GAGVSQSPRYKVAKRGQDVALRCDPISGHVSLFWYQQALGQGPEFLTYFQNEAQLDKSGLPSDRFFAERPEGSVSTLKIQRTQQEDSAVYLCASSLDGTVYGYTFGSGTRLTVV.

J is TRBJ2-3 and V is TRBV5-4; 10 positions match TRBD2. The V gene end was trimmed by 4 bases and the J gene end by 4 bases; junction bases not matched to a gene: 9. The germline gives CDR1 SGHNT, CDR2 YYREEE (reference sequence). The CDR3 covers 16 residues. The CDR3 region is CASSLKGSGGADTQYF. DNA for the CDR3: TGTGCCAGCAGCCTGAAAGGGAGCGGGGGGGCAGATACGCAGTATTTT.

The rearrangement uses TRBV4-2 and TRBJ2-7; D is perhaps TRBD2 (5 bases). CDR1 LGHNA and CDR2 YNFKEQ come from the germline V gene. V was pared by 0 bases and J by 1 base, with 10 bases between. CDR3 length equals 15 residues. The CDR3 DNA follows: TGTGCCAGCAGCCAAGAAAGACGGGGTTCCTACGAGCAGTACTTC. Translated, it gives CASSQERRGSYEQYF.

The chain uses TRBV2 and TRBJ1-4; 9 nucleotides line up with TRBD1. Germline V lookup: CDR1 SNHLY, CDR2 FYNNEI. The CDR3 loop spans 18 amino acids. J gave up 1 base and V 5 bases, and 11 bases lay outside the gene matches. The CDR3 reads CASSLTGTGIGTNEKLFF. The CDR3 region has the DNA TGTGCCAGCAGTCTTACCGGGACAGGGATAGGAACTAATGAAAAACTGTTTTTT.

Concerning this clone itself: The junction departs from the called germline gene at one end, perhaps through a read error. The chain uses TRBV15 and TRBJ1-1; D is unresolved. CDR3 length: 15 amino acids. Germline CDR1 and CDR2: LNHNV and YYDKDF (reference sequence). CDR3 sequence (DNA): TGTGCCACCAGCGGAGAGTCTTTTATGAACACTGAAGCTTTCTTT. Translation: CATSGESFMNTEAFF. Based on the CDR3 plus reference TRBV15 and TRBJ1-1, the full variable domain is DAMVIQNPRYQVTQFGKPVTLSCSQTLNHNVMYWYQQKSSQAPKLLFHYYDKDFNNEADTPDNFQSRRPNTSFCFLDIRSPGLGDTAMYLCATSGESFMNTEAFFGQGTRLTVV.

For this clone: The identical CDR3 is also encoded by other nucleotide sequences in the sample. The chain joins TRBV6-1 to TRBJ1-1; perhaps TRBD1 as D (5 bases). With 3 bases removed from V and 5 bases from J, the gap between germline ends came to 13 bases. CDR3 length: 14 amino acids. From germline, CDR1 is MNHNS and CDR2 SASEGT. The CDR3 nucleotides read TGTGCCAGCAGTGACTGGGGACCGGGGACTGAAGCTTTCTTT. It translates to CASSDWGPGTEAFF.

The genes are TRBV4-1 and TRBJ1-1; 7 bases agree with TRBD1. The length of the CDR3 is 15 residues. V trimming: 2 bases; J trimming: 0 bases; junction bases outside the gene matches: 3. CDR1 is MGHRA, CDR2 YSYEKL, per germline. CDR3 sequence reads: CASSQYDRVNTEAFF. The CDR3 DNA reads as TGCGCCAGCAGCCAATATGACAGGGTGAACACTGAAGCTTTCTTT.

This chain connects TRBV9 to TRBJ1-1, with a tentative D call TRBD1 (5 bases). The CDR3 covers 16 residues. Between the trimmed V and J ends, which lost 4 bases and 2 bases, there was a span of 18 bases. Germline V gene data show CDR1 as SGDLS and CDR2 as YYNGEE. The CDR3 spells CASSPTGTVFNTEAFF. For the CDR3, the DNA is TGTGCCAGCAGCCCCACCGGGACCGTTTTCAACACTGAAGCTTTCTTT.

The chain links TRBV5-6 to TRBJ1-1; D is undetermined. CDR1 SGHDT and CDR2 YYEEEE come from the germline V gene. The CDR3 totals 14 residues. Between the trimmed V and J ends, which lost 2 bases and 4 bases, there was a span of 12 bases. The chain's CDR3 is CASSFVGVGTEAFF. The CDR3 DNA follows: TGTGCCAGCAGCTTCGTCGGGGTCGGCACTGAAGCTTTCTTT.

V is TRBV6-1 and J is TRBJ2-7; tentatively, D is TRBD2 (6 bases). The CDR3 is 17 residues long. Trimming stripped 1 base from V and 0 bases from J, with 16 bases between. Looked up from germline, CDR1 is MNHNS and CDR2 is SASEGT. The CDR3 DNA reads TGTGCCAGCAGTGAAGGGGACCGGGACTTCTCCTCCTACGAGCAGTACTTC. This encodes CASSEGDRDFSSYEQYF.

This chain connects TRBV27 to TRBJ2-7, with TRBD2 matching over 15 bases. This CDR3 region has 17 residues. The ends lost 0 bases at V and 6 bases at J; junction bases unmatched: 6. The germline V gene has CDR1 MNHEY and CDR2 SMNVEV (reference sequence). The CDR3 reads CASSLSGLAGGSVEQYF. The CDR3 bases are TGTGCCAGCAGTTTATCGGGACTAGCGGGAGGCTCCGTCGAGCAGTACTTC.

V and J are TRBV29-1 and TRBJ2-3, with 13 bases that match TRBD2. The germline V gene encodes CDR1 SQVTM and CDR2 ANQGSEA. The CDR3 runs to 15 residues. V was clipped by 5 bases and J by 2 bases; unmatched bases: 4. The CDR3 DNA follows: TGCAGCGTTCAAGGACTAGCGGGAGACACAGATACGCAGTATTTT. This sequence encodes CSVQGLAGDTDTQYF.

The CDR3 nucleotides are TGTGCCAGCAGTTTAAACTTTATGGAGCTGTTTTTT. Protein: CASSLNFMELFF. The chain carries TRBV27 and TRBJ2-2, with D hard to call. V was trimmed by 2 bases and J by 10 bases, leaving 8 bases between them. The CDR3 extends over 12 amino acids. From germline, CDR1 is MNHEY and CDR2 SMNVEV (reference sequence).

CDR3 nucleotides: TGTGCCAGCAGTGACCTCGGCGAGAACACTGAAGCTTTCTTT. Protein product: CASSDLGENTEAFF. The chain recombines TRBV2 with TRBJ1-1, with no clear D. Germline CDR1 and CDR2: SNHLY and FYNNEI. The CDR3 has 14 residues. Deletions cut 3 bases from V and 1 base from J, with 9 bases between.

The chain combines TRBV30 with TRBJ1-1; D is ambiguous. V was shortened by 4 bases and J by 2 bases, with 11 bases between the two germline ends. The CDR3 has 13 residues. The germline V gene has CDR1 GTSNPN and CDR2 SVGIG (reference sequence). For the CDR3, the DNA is TGTGCCTGGACTAACAGTAGAAACACTGAAGCTTTCTTT. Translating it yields CAWTNSRNTEAFF.

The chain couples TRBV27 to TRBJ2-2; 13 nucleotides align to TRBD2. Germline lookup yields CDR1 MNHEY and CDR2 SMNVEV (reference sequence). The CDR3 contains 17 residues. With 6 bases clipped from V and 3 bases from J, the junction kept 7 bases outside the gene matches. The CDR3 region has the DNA TGTGCCAGCAGCCAAGGACTAGCGGGAGTCGACACCGGGGAGCTGTTTTTT. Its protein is CASSQGLAGVDTGELFF.

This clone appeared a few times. The CDR3 is CSARADGMNTEAFF. As DNA, the CDR3 is TGCAGCGCGAGGGCAGACGGAATGAACACTGAAGCTTTCTTT. The chain carries TRBV29-1 and TRBJ1-1; no definite D call. With 7 bases removed from V and 0 bases from J, the gap between germline ends came to 15 bases. Germline CDR1 SQVTM, CDR2 ANQGSEA. The CDR3 has 14 residues.

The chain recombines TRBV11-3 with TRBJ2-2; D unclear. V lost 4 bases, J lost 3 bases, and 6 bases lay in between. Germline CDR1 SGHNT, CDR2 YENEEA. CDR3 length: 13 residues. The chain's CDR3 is CASSYRDTGELFF. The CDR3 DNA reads TGTGCCAGCAGCTATAGGGACACCGGGGAGCTGTTTTTT.

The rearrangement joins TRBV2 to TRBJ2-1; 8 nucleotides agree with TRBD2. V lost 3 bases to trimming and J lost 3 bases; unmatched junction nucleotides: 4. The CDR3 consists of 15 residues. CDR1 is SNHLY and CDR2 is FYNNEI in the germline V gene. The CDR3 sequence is CASSDLSGSYNEQFF. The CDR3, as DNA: TGTGCCAGCAGTGACTTAAGCGGGAGCTACAATGAGCAGTTCTTC. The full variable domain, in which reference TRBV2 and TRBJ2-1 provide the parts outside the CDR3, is EPEVTQTPSHQVTQMGQEVILRCVPISNHLYFYWYRQILGQKVEFLVSFYNNEISEKSEIFDDQFSVERPDGSNFTLKIRSTKLEDSAMYFCASSDLSGSYNEQFFGPGTRLTVL.

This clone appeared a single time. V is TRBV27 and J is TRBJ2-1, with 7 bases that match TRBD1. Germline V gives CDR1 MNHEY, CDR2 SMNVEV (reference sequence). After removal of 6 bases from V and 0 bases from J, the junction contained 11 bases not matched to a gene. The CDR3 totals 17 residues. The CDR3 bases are TGTGCCAGCAGGCCTACGACAGGGTACGGCTCCTACAATGAGCAGTTCTTC. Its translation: CASRPTTGYGSYNEQFF.

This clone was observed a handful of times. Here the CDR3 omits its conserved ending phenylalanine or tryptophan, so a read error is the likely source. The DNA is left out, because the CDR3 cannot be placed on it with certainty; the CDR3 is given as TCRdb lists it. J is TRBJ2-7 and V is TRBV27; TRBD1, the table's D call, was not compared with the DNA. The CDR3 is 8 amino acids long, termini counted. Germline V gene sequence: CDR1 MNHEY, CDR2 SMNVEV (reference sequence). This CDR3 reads CASSLDRS.

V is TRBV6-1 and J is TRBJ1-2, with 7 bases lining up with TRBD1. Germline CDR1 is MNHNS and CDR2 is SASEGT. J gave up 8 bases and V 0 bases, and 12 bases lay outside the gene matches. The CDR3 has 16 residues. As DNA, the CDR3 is TGTGCCAGCAGTGAAGCATCCGCGGCAGGGGGTGAGGGCTACACCTTC. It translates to CASSEASAAGGEGYTF.